Each of the 3 T cell receptor beta chains below was sequenced from the same sample in a study of CXCR3-negative and CXCR3-positive naive CD8 T cells. Overall study results and limits: Naive cells that were CXCR3-positive had more hydrophobic TRB CDR3s (compared with CXCR3-negative naive cells).

These TCRs' antigens remain unknown. UMI-labeled TRB cDNA libraries were prepared by 5' RACE. TCRdb reprocessed the 5' RACE reads and reports one entry per CDR3 protein, with no DNA. The table lists roughly 110,000 distinct CDR3 sequences, with more than 0.35% in the top ten. The sample comprised naive CXCR3+ CD8+ T cells from blood. The subset: CD45RO-CCR7+CD27+CD95- naive CD8+ T cells expressing CXCR3 (TNR3+). The receptors shown here come from a human donor in good health. Some clones in this sample may be carry-over from other donors' samples.

The gene calls are TRBV9 and TRBJ2-7; the D gene TCRdb calls, TRBD1, cannot be checked with no DNA. The CDR3 extends over 16 amino acids. Germline V lookup: CDR1 SGDLS, CDR2 YYNGEE. The CDR3 here is CASSPGMDRSSYEQYF.

The chain employs TRBV7-9 and TRBJ2-7; lacking DNA, the TRBD2 call made by TCRdb goes unchecked. CDR3 length equals 14 residues. CDR1 is SEHNR and CDR2 is FQNEAQ in the germline V gene (reference sequence). The CDR3 sequence: CASTPRLAALEQYF.

J is TRBJ1-1 and V is TRBV4-2. The CDR3 covers 11 residues. CDR1 and CDR2 (germline): LGHNA, YNFKEQ. The CDR3 is CASSQEHEAFF.